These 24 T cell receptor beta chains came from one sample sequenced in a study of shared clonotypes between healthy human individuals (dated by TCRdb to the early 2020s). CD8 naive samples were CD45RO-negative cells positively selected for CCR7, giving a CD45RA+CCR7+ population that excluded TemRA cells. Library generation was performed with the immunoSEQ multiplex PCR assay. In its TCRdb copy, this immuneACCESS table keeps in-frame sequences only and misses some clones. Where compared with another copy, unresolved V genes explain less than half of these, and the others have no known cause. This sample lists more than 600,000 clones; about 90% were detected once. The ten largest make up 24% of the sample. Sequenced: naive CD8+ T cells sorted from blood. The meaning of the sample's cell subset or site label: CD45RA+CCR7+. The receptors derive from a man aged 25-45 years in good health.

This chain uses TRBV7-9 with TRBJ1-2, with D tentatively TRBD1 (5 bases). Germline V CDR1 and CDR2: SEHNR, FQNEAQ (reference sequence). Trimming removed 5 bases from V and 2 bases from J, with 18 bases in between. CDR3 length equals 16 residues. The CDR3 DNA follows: TGTGCCAGCAGCGGACGGGACTGGGGGGAGAACTATGGCTACACCTTC. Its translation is CASSGRDWGENYGYTF.

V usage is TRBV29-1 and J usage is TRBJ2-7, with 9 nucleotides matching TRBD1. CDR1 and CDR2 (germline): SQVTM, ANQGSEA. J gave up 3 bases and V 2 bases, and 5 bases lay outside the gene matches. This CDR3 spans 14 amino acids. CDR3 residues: CSVEYPGQGYEQYF. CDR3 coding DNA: TGCAGCGTTGAATACCCGGGACAGGGCTACGAGCAGTACTTC.

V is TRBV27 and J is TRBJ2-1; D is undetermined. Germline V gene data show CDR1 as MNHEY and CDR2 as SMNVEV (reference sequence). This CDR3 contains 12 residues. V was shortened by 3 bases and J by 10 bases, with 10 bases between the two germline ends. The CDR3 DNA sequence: TGTGCCAGCAGTTTGAGACAAGCGGAGCAGTTCTTC. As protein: CASSLRQAEQFF.

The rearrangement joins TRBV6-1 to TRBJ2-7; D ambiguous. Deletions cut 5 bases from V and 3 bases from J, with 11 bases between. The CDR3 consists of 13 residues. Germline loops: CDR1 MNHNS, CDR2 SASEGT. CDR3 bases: TGTGCCAGCAGTCAAGACTGGGGCTACGAGCAGTACTTC. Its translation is CASSQDWGYEQYF.

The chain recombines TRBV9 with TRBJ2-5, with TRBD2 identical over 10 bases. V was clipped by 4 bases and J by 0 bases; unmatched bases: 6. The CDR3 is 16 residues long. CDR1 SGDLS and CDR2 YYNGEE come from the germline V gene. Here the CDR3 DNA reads TGTGCCAGCAGCCCAGGACTAGCGGTGTACCAAGAGACCCAGTACTTC. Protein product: CASSPGLAVYQETQYF.

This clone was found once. The CDR3 sequence is CASSETGVEQFF. The CDR3 bases are TGTGCCAGCAGCGAAACAGGGGTAGAGCAGTTCTTC. The gene calls are TRBV11-3 and TRBJ2-1; 7 bases are a match to TRBD1. Per the germline V gene, CDR1 is SGHNT and CDR2 is YENEEA. V trimming: 5 bases; J trimming: 10 bases; junction bases outside the gene matches: 5. The CDR3 totals 12 residues.

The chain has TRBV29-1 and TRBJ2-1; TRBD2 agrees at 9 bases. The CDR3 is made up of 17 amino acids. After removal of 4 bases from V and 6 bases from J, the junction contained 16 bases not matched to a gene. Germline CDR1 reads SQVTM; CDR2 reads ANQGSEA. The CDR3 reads CSVGGLPGLAGGNEQFF. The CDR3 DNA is TGCAGCGTTGGGGGACTTCCGGGACTAGCCGGGGGCAATGAGCAGTTCTTC.

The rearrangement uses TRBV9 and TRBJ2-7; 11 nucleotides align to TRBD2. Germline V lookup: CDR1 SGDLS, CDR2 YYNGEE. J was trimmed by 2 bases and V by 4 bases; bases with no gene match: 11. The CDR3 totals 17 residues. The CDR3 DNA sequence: TGTGCCAGCAGCCAGACGACTAGCGGGACTACAACCTACGAGCAGTACTTC. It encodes CASSQTTSGTTTYEQYF.

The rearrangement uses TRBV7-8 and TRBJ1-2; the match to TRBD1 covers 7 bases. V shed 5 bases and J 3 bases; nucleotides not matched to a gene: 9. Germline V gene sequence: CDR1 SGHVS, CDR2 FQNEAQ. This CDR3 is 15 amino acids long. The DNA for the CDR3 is TGTGCCAGCAGCCCCTCTTCAGGGACAGACTATGGCTACACCTTC. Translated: CASSPSSGTDYGYTF.

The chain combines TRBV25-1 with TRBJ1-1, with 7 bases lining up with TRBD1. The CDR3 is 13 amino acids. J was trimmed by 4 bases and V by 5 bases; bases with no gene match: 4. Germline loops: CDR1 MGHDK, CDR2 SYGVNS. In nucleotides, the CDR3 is TGTGCCAGCAGTCCCGGGACAGTCACTGAAGCTTTCTTT. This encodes CASSPGTVTEAFF.

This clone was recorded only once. The CDR3 is CASSHNLLPTGGPPDTQYF. The DNA for the CDR3 is TGTGCCAGCAGCCACAATCTATTACCGACAGGGGGCCCCCCAGATACGCAGTATTTT. This rearrangement joins TRBV11-2 to TRBJ2-3; 10 bases fit TRBD1. Germline CDR1 SGHAT, CDR2 FQNNGV. V shed 5 bases, J shed 4 bases, and the junction held 18 bases outside the gene matches. The CDR3 spans 19 residues.

The CDR3 bases are TGTGCCATCAGTGAGCTAGCGGGAGGGAGCGACGAGCAGTACTTC. Protein: CAISELAGGSDEQYF. J is TRBJ2-7 and V is TRBV10-3; 12 bases align to TRBD2. V dropped 2 bases and J dropped 5; count of bases not matched to a gene: 4. The CDR3 has 15 residues. Germline loops: CDR1 ENHRY, CDR2 SYGVKD.

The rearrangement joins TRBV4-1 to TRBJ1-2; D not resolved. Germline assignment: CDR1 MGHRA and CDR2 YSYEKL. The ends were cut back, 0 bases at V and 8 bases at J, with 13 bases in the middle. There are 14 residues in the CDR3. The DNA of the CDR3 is TGCGCCAGCAGCCAAGAATCGTCGGCTTACGGCTACACCTTC. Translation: CASSQESSAYGYTF.

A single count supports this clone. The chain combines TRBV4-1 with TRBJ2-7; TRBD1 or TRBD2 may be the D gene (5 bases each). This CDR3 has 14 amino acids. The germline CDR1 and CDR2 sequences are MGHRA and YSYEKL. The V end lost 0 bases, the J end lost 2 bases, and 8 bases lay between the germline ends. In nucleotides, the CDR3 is TGCGCCAGCAGCCAAGATCTGGGGGCCTACGAGCAGTACTTC. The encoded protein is CASSQDLGAYEQYF.

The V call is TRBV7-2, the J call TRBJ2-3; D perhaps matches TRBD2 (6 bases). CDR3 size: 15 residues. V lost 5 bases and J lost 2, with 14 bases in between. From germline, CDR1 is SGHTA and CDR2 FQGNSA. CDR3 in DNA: TGTGCCAGCAGCACCGGACTACTCCACACAGATACGCAGTATTTT. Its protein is CASSTGLLHTDTQYF.

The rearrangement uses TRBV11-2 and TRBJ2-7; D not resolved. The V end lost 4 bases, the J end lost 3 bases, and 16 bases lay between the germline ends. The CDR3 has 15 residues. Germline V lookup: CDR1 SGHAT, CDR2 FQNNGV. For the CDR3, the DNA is TGTGCCAGCAGCTACATGGTTTCCGAGTACTACGAGCAGTACTTC. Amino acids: CASSYMVSEYYEQYF. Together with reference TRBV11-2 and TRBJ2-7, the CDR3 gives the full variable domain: EAGVAQSPRYKIIEKRQSVAFWCNPISGHATLYWYQQILGQGPKLLIQFQNNGVVDDSQLPKDRFSAERLKGVDSTLKIQPAKLEDSAVYLCASSYMVSEYYEQYFGPGTRLTVT.

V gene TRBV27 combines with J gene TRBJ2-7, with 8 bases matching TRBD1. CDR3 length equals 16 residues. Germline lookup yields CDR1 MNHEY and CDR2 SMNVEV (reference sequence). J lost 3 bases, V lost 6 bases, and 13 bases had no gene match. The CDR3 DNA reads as TGTGCCAGCAGCCCTAACGGACAGGGCGGACGCTACGAGCAGTACTTC. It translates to CASSPNGQGGRYEQYF.

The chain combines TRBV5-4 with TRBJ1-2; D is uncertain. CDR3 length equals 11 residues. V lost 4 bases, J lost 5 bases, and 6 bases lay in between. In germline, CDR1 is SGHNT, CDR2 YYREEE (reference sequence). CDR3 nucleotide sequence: TGTGCCAGCAGCCGGGAATATGGCTACACCTTC. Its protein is CASSREYGYTF.

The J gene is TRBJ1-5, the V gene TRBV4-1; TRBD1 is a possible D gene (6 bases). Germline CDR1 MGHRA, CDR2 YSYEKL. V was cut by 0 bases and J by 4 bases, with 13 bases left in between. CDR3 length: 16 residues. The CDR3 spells CASSQERTGRNQPQHF. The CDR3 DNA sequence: TGCGCCAGCAGCCAAGAACGAACAGGGAGAAATCAGCCCCAGCATTTT.

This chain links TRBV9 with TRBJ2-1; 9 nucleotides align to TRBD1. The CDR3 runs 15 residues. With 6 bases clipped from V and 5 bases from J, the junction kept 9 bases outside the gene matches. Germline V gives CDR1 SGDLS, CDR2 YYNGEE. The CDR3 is CASTSGTGSDNEQFF. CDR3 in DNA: TGTGCCAGCACCTCCGGGACAGGGTCGGACAATGAGCAGTTCTTC. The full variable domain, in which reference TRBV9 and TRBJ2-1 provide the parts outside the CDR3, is DSGVTQTPKHLITATGQRVTLRCSPRSGDLSVYWYQQSLDQGLQFLIQYYNGEERAKGNILERFSAQQFPDLHSELNLSSLELGDSALYFCASTSGTGSDNEQFFGPGTRLTVL.

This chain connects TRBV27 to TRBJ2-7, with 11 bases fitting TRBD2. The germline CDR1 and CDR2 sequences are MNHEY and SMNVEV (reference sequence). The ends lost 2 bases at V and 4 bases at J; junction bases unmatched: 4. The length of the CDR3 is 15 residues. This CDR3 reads CASSLKTSGAYEQYF. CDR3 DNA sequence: TGTGCCAGCAGTTTAAAGACTAGCGGGGCGTACGAGCAGTACTTC.

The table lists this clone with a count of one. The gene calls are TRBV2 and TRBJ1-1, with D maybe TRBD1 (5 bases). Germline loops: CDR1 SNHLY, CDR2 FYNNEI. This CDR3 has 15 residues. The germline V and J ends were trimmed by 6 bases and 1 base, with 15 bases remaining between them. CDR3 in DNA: TGTGCCAGCAGCTCCCGGGGACCGGCGAACACTGAAGCTTTCTTT. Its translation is CASSSRGPANTEAFF. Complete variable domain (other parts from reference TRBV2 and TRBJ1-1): EPEVTQTPSHQVTQMGQEVILRCVPISNHLYFYWYRQILGQKVEFLVSFYNNEISEKSEIFDDQFSVERPDGSNFTLKIRSTKLEDSAMYFCASSSRGPANTEAFFGQGTRLTVV.

The CDR3 region is CASSIQGLGQPQHF. The CDR3 DNA reads TGTGCCAGCAGTATACAGGGCTTGGGTCAGCCCCAGCATTTT. The J gene is TRBJ1-5, the V gene TRBV28, with a weak D call TRBD1 (6 bases). CDR3 length equals 14 residues. V lost 5 bases and J 6 bases, leaving 14 bases between the germline ends. The germline CDR1 and CDR2 sequences are MDHEN and SYDVKM. The complete variable domain, with remaining parts taken from reference TRBV28 and TRBJ1-5, reads DVKVTQSSRYLVKRTGEKVFLECVQDMDHENMFWYRQDPGLGLRLIYFSYDVKMKEKGDIPEGYSVSREKKERFSLILESASTNQTSMYLCASSIQGLGQPQHFGDGTRLSIL.

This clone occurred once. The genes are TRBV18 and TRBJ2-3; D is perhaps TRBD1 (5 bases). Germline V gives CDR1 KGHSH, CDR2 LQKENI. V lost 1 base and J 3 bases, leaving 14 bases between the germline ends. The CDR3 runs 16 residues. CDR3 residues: CASSPRSTERTDTQYF. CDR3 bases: TGTGCCAGCTCACCACGATCGACAGAAAGAACAGATACGCAGTATTTT.